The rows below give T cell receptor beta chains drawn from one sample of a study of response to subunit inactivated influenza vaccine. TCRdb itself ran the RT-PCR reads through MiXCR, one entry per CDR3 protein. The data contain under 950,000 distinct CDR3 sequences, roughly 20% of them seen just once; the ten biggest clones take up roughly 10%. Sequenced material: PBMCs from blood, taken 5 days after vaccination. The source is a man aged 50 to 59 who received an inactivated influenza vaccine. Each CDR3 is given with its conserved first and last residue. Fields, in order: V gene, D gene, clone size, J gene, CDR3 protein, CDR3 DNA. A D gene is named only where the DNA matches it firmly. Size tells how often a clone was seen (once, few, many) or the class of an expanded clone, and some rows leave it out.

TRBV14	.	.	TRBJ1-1	CASSQDHMNTEAFF	TGTGCCAGCAGCCAAGATCACATGAACACTGAAGCTTTCTTT
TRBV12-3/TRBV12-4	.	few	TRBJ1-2	CASSLGGYTF	TGTGCCAGCAGTTTAGGCGGCTACACCTTC
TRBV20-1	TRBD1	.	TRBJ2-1	CSARDWQGVLSYNEQFF	TGCAGTGCTAGAGATTGGCAGGGGGTTCTATCCTACAATGAGCAGTTCTTC
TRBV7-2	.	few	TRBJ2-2	CASSLERAGELFF	TGTGCCAGCAGCTTAGAAAGGGCCGGGGAGCTGTTTTTT
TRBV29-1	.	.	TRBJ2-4	CSVVSGSKNIQYF	TGCAGCGTTGTTTCGGGGTCCAAAAACATTCAGTACTTC
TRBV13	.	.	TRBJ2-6	CASSFPPEGANVLTF	TGTGCCAGCAGCTTCCCTCCTGAAGGGGCCAACGTCCTGACTTTC
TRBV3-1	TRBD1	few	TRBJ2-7	CASSYASATGGYEQYF	TGTGCCAGCAGCTATGCCTCCGCGACAGGGGGCTACGAGCAGTACTTC
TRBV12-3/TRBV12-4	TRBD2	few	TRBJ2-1	CASSPMSGGAGEQFF	TGTGCCAGCAGCCCTATGAGCGGGGGGGCTGGTGAGCAGTTCTTC
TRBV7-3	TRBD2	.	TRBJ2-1	CASSQISGSYNEQFF	TGTGCCAGCAGCCAGATTAGCGGGAGCTACAATGAGCAGTTCTTC
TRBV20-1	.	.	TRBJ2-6	CSATTGLSGANVLTF	TGCAGTGCGACTACAGGGCTTTCTGGGGCCAACGTCCTGACTTTC
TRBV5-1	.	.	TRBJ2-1	CASANPPGNEQFF	TGCGCCAGCGCAAATCCTCCGGGCAATGAGCAGTTCTTC
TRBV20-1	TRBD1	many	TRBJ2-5	CSARSGQGDRETQYF	TGCAGTGCTAGATCCGGACAGGGAGATCGAGAGACCCAGTACTTC
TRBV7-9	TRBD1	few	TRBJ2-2	CASIPGQSTGELFF	TGTGCCAGCATACCGGGACAGAGCACCGGGGAGCTGTTTTTT
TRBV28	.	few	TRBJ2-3	CASGQGTDTQYF	TGTGCCAGCGGGCAGGGCACAGATACGCAGTATTTT
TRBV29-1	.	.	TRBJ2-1	CSVGGRHNEQFF	TGCAGCGTTGGTGGGCGGCACAATGAGCAGTTCTTC
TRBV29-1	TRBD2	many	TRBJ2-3	CSVLASGRKGRTDTQYF	TGCAGCGTTCTGGCTAGCGGGAGAAAGGGAAGGACAGATACGCAGTATTTT
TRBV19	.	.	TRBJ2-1	CASSIDTSWGVNEQFF	TGTGCCAGTAGTATAGATACTAGTTGGGGGGTCAATGAGCAGTTCTTC
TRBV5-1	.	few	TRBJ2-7	CASSRPGNEQYF	TGCGCCAGCAGCAGGCCAGGGAACGAGCAGTACTTC
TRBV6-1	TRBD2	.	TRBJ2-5	CASSATGLAWKRQETQYF	TGTGCCAGCAGTGCAACGGGACTAGCGTGGAAGCGGCAAGAGACCCAGTACTTC
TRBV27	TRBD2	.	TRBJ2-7	CASKAVAGVHYEQYF	TGTGCCAGCAAGGCCGTAGCGGGAGTACATTACGAGCAGTACTTC
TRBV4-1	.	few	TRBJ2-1	CASSSGQIQFF	TGCGCCAGCAGCTCTGGACAGATACAGTTCTTC
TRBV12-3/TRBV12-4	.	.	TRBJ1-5	CASRRSGAYQPQHF	TGTGCCAGCAGGAGGTCAGGGGCTTATCAGCCCCAGCATTTT
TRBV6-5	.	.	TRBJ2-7	CASSYVLAGEQYF	TGTGCCAGCAGTTACGTTCTAGCCGGCGAGCAGTACTTC
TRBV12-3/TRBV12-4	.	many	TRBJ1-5	CASKIRGHNQPQHF	TGTGCCAGCAAAATCAGGGGACACAATCAGCCCCAGCATTTT
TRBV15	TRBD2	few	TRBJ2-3	CATSSALGTSGGAWTDTQYF	TGTGCCACCAGCAGTGCCCTTGGGACTAGCGGGGGGGCGTGGACAGATACGCAGTATTTT
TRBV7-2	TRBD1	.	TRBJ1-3	CASSLKAGGLPGNTIYF	TGTGCCAGCAGCTTGAAGGCAGGGGGCCTTCCTGGAAACACCATATATTTT
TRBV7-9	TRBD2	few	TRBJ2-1	CASRPSGITSYNEQFF	TGTGCCAGCAGGCCTAGCGGTATTACCTCCTACAATGAGCAGTTCTTC
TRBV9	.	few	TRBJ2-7	CASSVTSRMATYEQYF	TGTGCCAGCAGCGTAACCTCGAGAATGGCAACCTACGAGCAGTACTTC
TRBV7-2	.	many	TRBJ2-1	CASSLEFVSSYNEQFF	TGTGCCAGCAGCTTAGAGTTCGTGAGCTCCTACAATGAGCAGTTCTTC
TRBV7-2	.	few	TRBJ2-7	CASSDPGGPVPYEQYF	TGTGCCAGCAGCGACCCCGGGGGGCCCGTCCCTTACGAGCAGTACTTC
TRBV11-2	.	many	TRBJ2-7	CASSLDLRDEQYF	TGTGCCAGCAGCTTAGATCTTAGGGACGAGCAGTACTTC
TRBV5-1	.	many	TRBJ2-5	CASSPTQETQYF	TGTGCCAGCAGCCCTACACAAGAGACCCAGTACTTC
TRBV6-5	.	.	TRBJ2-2	CASRRWDGELFF	TGTGCCAGCAGGAGGTGGGACGGGGAGCTGTTTTTT
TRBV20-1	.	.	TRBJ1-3	CSGTTGLGNTIYF	TGCAGTGGGACTACAGGCCTTGGAAACACCATATATTTT
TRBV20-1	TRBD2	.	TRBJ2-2	CSARDFLAGGSNTGELFF	TGCAGTGCTAGAGATTTCCTAGCGGGGGGCTCGAACACCGGGGAGCTGTTTTTT
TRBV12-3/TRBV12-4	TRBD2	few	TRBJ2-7	CASSTGTSGKLRQYF	TGTGCCAGCAGCACCGGGACTAGCGGGAAACTACGACAGTACTTC
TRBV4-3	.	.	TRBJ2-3	CASSSLPRDTQYF	TGCGCCAGCAGCTCCTTGCCTAGAGATACGCAGTATTTT
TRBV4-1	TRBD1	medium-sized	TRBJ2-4	CASSQGQGILQNIQYF	TGCGCCAGCAGCCAAGGACAGGGCATTCTCCAAAACATTCAGTACTTC
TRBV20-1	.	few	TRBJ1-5	CSARDMVQGNNNQPQHF	TGCAGTGCTAGAGATATGGTGCAGGGGAATAACAATCAGCCCCAGCATTTT
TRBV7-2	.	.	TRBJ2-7	CASSRGRLYEQYF	TGTGCCAGCAGCCGGGGACGGCTCTACGAGCAGTACTTC